The TCR beta chain described here comes from a study of T cells in Graves' hyperthyroidism and ophthalmopathy. Looking at the study overall: Once the initial diagnosis was made, peripheral blood was obtained before any treatment. Regarding the study as a whole: A model using 13 V-J features told ophthalmopathy apart from stable hyperthyroidism.

In its sample, this clonotype was seen a few times. Its cognate antigen is unknown. One end of the junction is discordant with germline, which a read error may explain. The CDR3 extends over 14 amino acids. CDR1 DFQATT and CDR2 SNEGSKA come from the germline V gene (reference sequence). The source material, RNA transcripts, was used to amplify TCR beta CDR3 regions. The study used the HTBI primer set for a first-round RT-PCR of the TCR CDR3. TCRdb re-derived calls from the multiplex PCR reads in MiXCR, one entry per CDR3 protein. The sample includes 500,000 to 700,000 distinct CDR3 sequences, 16% seen only once; the top ten take under 20%. Patients having uncontrolled infection, another autoimmune disease, pregnancy or lactation were not included.

This chain joins TRBV20-1 and TRBJ2-5, with D unclear. This TCR derives from a woman younger than 35 with Graves' hyperthyroidism. The sample was blood. The CDR3 sequence is CSARGRYSRETRYF. The CDR3 nucleotides read TGCAGTGCTAGAGGACGGTATAGTCGAGAGACCCGGTACTTC.